The clone carrying this T cell receptor beta chain came up many times. Its specificity is unknown. The record originates from a study of T cells in Graves' hyperthyroidism and ophthalmopathy. Study details: Before any treatment, at initial diagnosis, peripheral blood was collected.

Study results and caveats: Blood held most thyroid clonotypes expanded above 0.001 frequency.

It was considered stable Graves' hyperthyroidism when ophthalmopathy did not progress within 18 months. Hyperthyroidism patients were newly diagnosed, had disease duration under 2 months, and were aged 18 to 65 years. The V end lost 5 bases, the J end lost 1 base, and 15 bases lay between the germline ends. Germline V gene data show CDR1 as SGHVS and CDR2 as FNYEAQ. CDR3 length: 15 residues. There were TCR beta CDR3 regions amplified from RNA transcripts. Carried out on the TCR CDR3, a first-round RT-PCR used the HTBI primer set. MiXCR, run by TCRdb on the multiplex PCR reads, gives a single entry per CDR3 protein. The sample has 500,000 to 600,000 distinct CDR3 sequences; about a sixth are singletons.

Material: blood. This sequence joins TRBV7-6 and TRBJ2-7; possibly TRBD1 for D (6 bases). The clonotype originates from a woman between 18 and 29 years old with Graves' hyperthyroidism. The CDR3 DNA reads TGTGCCAGCAGCCGAACTCCGGACAGTTCCTACGAGCAGTACTTC. Its translation is CASSRTPDSSYEQYF.